Listed here are 26 T cell receptor beta chains from one sample, sequenced in a study of cytomegalovirus exposure and HLA in healthy donors (dated by TCRdb to about 2017). The library was generated by the immunoSEQ multiplex PCR assay. For the multiplex PCR, a mixture combining 60 forward primers for TCR Vbeta segments and 13 reverse primers for TCR Jbeta segments was used. The clones in this table, taken by TCRdb from immuneACCESS, are in-frame only. Not every clone is retained; where verified, under half of the shortfall comes from an unresolved V gene, and the cause of the rest is unknown. Here the sample has approximately 280,000 clones; roughly 89% occur a single time. The ten largest clones capture around 4% of the sample. Sequenced sample: PBMCs. The receptors originated from a man aged 35-49 years in good health and CMV-seropositive.

The V call is TRBV29-1, the J call TRBJ2-7; the D is unclear. The CDR3 contains 12 residues. V was clipped by 8 bases and J by 3 bases, with 14 bases between them. The germline CDR1 and CDR2 sequences are SQVTM and ANQGSEA. CDR3 region: CSSSTANYEQYF. The CDR3, as DNA: TGCAGCTCCTCGACTGCAAACTACGAGCAGTACTTC.

The chain joins TRBV2 to TRBJ2-2, with unresolved D. The length of the CDR3 is 14 residues. The V end was cut by 6 bases, the J end by 1 base, with 9 bases between. CDR1 is SNHLY and CDR2 is FYNNEI in the germline V gene. Written as DNA, the CDR3 is TGTGCCAGCAGAGACTCCAGGAACACCGGGGAGCTGTTTTTT. Amino acid sequence: CASRDSRNTGELFF.

This chain joins TRBV4-1 and TRBJ1-5, with D perhaps TRBD1 (5 bases). This CDR3 is 17 amino acids long. With 0 bases removed from V and 4 bases from J, the gap between germline ends came to 16 bases. Germline V CDR1 and CDR2: MGHRA, YSYEKL. This chain's CDR3 is CASSQEVRQSANQPQHF. DNA of the CDR3: TGCGCCAGCAGCCAAGAAGTGCGACAGTCGGCGAATCAGCCCCAGCATTTT.

This rearrangement joins TRBV28 to TRBJ1-2, with a tentative D call TRBD1 (5 bases). The V and J ends lost 7 bases and 3 bases respectively, with 12 bases between them. Germline V gene lookup returns CDR1 MDHEN and CDR2 SYDVKM. The CDR3 sequence is 13 residues long. The CDR3 nucleotides read TGTGCCAGCACAATCGGGGGGGACTATGGCTACACCTTC. Translated: CASTIGGDYGYTF.

The V gene is TRBV6-1, the J gene TRBJ1-2; 7 positions match TRBD1. Trimming removed 0 bases from V and 3 bases from J; junction bases left unmatched: 4. The CDR3 has 15 amino acids. CDR1 MNHNS and CDR2 SASEGT come from the germline V gene. CDR3 sequence: CASSEAQGGYYGYTF. The CDR3 DNA follows: TGTGCCAGCAGTGAAGCCCAGGGGGGATACTATGGCTACACCTTC.

This sequence joins TRBV4-1 and TRBJ1-1; D may be TRBD1 (5 bases). The CDR3 is 12 amino acids. V gave up 3 bases and J gave up 12 bases, with 14 bases separating them. Germline CDR1 MGHRA, CDR2 YSYEKL. The CDR3 reads CASSHQQDRSFF. CDR3 DNA: TGCGCCAGCAGCCACCAACAGGACCGGTCTTTCTTT.

The chain joins TRBV18 to TRBJ2-7; 12 nucleotides line up with TRBD2. The CDR3 spans 17 residues. CDR1 and CDR2 (germline): KGHSH, LQKENI. V lost 2 bases, J lost 3 bases, and 8 bases stayed unmatched. CDR3 in amino acids: CASSPFETSGSHYEQYF. In DNA, the CDR3 is TGTGCCAGCTCACCATTCGAGACTAGCGGGAGCCACTACGAGCAGTACTTC.

The V and J genes are TRBV10-2 and TRBJ2-7; a weak D match, TRBD1 (6 bases). Trimming left V 4 bases short and J 3 bases short, with 13 bases between. Germline V gene sequence: CDR1 WSHSY, CDR2 SAAADI. CDR3 length: 14 residues. Written as DNA, the CDR3 is TGCGCCAGCAGTGGCGGACAGAGTAACTACGAGCAGTACTTC. Its protein is CASSGGQSNYEQYF.

The CDR3 sequence is CASSPGLAGSGGDRDEQFF. The CDR3 coding sequence is TGTGCCAGCTCACCAGGCCTAGCGGGATCGGGGGGGGACAGAGATGAGCAGTTCTTC. This sequence joins TRBV18 and TRBJ2-1; 9 nucleotides agree with TRBD2. The germline CDR1 and CDR2 sequences are KGHSH and LQKENI. The CDR3 runs 19 residues. V shed 2 bases and J 8 bases; nucleotides not matched to a gene: 19.

This chain links TRBV9 with TRBJ2-2; TRBD2 matches at 10 bases. CDR3 size: 17 residues. CDR1 is SGDLS and CDR2 is YYNGEE in the germline V gene. The J segment lost 5 bases and the V segment lost 2 bases, leaving 9 bases of the junction unmatched. The CDR3 bases are TGTGCCAGCAGCGTGAGCCTTGGACTAGCGGCTACCGGGGAGCTGTTTTTT. This sequence encodes CASSVSLGLAATGELFF.

This chain links TRBV6-4 with TRBJ2-3, with 11 bases that match TRBD2. V was pared by 3 bases and J by 1 base, with 12 bases of the junction left unmatched. This CDR3 has 19 residues. Germline-derived CDR1 and CDR2 are MRHNA and SNTAGT. Here the CDR3 reads CASSESLAGGTRGTDTQYF. CDR3 DNA: TGTGCCAGCAGTGAATCTCTAGCGGGAGGTACGAGGGGCACAGATACGCAGTATTTT.

The rearrangement uses TRBV30 and TRBJ1-5; D possibly corresponds to TRBD1 (5 bases). Germline values: CDR1 GTSNPN, CDR2 SVGIG (reference sequence). Trimming pared 1 base from V and 5 bases from J, leaving 9 bases between. CDR3 size: 13 residues. The CDR3 DNA follows: TGTGCCTGGAGTGGGGGGGGAGATCAGCCCCAGCATTTT. It codes for CAWSGGGDQPQHF.

V and J are TRBV9 and TRBJ2-5, with TRBD1 matching 7 bases. Germline trimming cut 4 bases from V and 4 bases from J; bases unmatched to any gene: 7. This CDR3 has 14 residues. Germline CDR1 SGDLS, CDR2 YYNGEE. The CDR3 here is CASSSEGAGETQYF. The DNA for the CDR3 is TGTGCCAGCAGCTCCGAGGGGGCGGGAGAGACCCAGTACTTC.

The chain links TRBV27 to TRBJ2-3, with D possibly being TRBD2 (5 bases). There are 15 residues in the CDR3. Germline CDR1 MNHEY, CDR2 SMNVEV (reference sequence). Trimming took 1 base from V and 2 from J, leaving 10 bases between them. DNA of the CDR3: TGTGCCAGCAGTTTATATCGGGGTCCCACAGATACGCAGTATTTT. It specifies CASSLYRGPTDTQYF.

This clone was recorded only once. The chain couples TRBV28 to TRBJ2-7; perhaps TRBD1 as D (6 bases). Trimming cost V 8 bases and J 4 bases, with 15 bases left between them. Germline loops: CDR1 MDHEN, CDR2 SYDVKM. The CDR3 runs to 13 residues. This CDR3 is CASLRTATYEQYF. The CDR3 region has the DNA TGTGCCAGCCTCAGGACAGCGACATACGAGCAGTACTTC.

In the case of this clone: This sample also contains other DNA sequences that code for the same CDR3. This chain connects TRBV5-5 to TRBJ2-3; TRBD2 matches 7 bases. Germline-derived CDR1 and CDR2 are SGHKS and YYEKEE (reference sequence). This CDR3 is 13 amino acids long. The V gene end was trimmed by 2 bases and the J gene end by 5 bases; junction bases not matched to a gene: 2. The DNA of the CDR3 is TGTGCCAGCAGCTTCAGGGAGGGAGATACGCAGTATTTT. Amino acids: CASSFREGDTQYF.

The V gene is TRBV2, the J gene TRBJ1-1; D remains ambiguous. Germline CDR1 reads SNHLY; CDR2 reads FYNNEI. The CDR3 contains 14 residues. V lost 3 bases, J lost 0 bases, and 8 bases lay in between. CDR3 in amino acids: CASSERRMNTEAFF. In DNA form, the CDR3 reads TGTGCCAGCAGTGAGAGGAGGATGAACACTGAAGCTTTCTTT.

The rearrangement links TRBV29-1 to TRBJ1-2; 9 bases agree with TRBD1. The V gene end was trimmed by 7 bases and the J gene end by 9 bases; junction bases not matched to a gene: 15. Germline CDR1 is SQVTM and CDR2 is ANQGSEA. CDR3 length: 14 residues. The CDR3 DNA follows: TGCAGCGCCGAGAAGGGACAGGGACAAGGAAGCTACACCTTC. It specifies CSAEKGQGQGSYTF.

V usage is TRBV6-5 and J usage is TRBJ2-7; D unresolved. V lost 6 bases and J lost 3, with 15 bases in between. The CDR3 is made up of 14 amino acids. Germline V gives CDR1 MNHEY, CDR2 SVGAGI. The CDR3 nucleotides are TGTGCCAGCAGCCAGGATGCTAAAGTCTACGAGCAGTACTTC. Its translation is CASSQDAKVYEQYF.

Only one count was recorded for this clone. The chain has TRBV7-9 and TRBJ2-6; TRBD1 matches at 11 bases. Germline V gene lookup returns CDR1 SEHNR and CDR2 FQNEAQ (reference sequence). The ends lost 6 bases at V and 1 base at J; junction bases unmatched: 8. This CDR3 contains 18 residues. CDR3 coding DNA: TGTGCCAGCAGATTAATCGGACAGGGGGCTTCTGGGGCCAACGTCCTGACTTTC. It codes for CASRLIGQGASGANVLTF. Combining the CDR3 with reference TRBV7-9 and TRBJ2-6 gives the whole variable domain DTGVSQNPRHKITKRGQNVTFRCDPISEHNRLYWYRQTLGQGPEFLTYFQNEAQLEKSRLLSDRFSAERPKGSFSTLEIQRTEQGDSAMYLCASRLIGQGASGANVLTFGAGSRLTVL.

This clone has only a few counts. This chain links TRBV7-8 with TRBJ1-4; D gene ambiguous. The CDR3 runs to 13 residues. V lost 2 bases to trimming and J lost 12 bases, with 13 bases between them. Germline V gives CDR1 SGHVS, CDR2 FQNEAQ. The CDR3 nucleotides read TGTGCCAGCAGCTTATATTTGGGCGAAGAACTGTTTTTT. Amino acids: CASSLYLGEELFF.

This chain uses TRBV30 with TRBJ2-1; D unresolved. Looked up from germline, CDR1 is GTSNPN and CDR2 is SVGIG (reference sequence). Trimming removed 2 bases at V and 0 bases at J, with 11 bases between. The CDR3 runs to 15 residues. The CDR3 region is CAWSFPENSYNEQFF. The CDR3, as DNA: TGTGCCTGGAGTTTTCCCGAGAACTCCTACAATGAGCAGTTCTTC.

V gene TRBV5-1 combines with J gene TRBJ2-7, with D maybe TRBD1 (5 bases). CDR1 and CDR2 from the germline V gene are SGHRS and YFSETQ. Trimming left V 4 bases short and J 5 bases short, with 19 bases between. The CDR3 totals 15 residues. CDR3 sequence reads: CASSLMVTGVDEQYF. CDR3 DNA: TGCGCCAGCAGCCTAATGGTCACAGGAGTGGACGAGCAGTACTTC.

The chain uses TRBV2 and TRBJ1-4, with D tentatively TRBD1 (5 bases). The CDR3 is 14 amino acids. CDR1 is SNHLY, CDR2 FYNNEI, per germline. Between the trimmed V and J ends, which lost 5 bases and 7 bases, there was a span of 14 bases. The CDR3 DNA follows: TGTGCCAGCAGTCTACAGGTTTGGGGTGAAAAACTGTTTTTT. Encoded protein: CASSLQVWGEKLFF.

The V call is TRBV7-2, the J call TRBJ2-5; the D is unclear. CDR3 length equals 14 residues. Germline values: CDR1 SGHTA, CDR2 FQGNSA. The V gene lost 0 bases and the J gene lost 5 bases, with 10 bases spanning the gap. The CDR3 DNA is TGTGCCAGCAGCTTAGCAGGATCGGAGGAGACCCAGTACTTC. This codes for CASSLAGSEETQYF.

Written as DNA, the CDR3 is TGCGCCAGCAGTTGGACAGGGGCTCGGGATCAGCCCCAGCATTTT. This codes for CASSWTGARDQPQHF. This chain uses TRBV5-1 with TRBJ1-5; 9 bases map to TRBD1. CDR1 SGHRS and CDR2 YFSETQ come from the germline V gene. The ends lost 5 bases at V and 5 bases at J; junction bases unmatched: 8. The CDR3 runs 15 residues.